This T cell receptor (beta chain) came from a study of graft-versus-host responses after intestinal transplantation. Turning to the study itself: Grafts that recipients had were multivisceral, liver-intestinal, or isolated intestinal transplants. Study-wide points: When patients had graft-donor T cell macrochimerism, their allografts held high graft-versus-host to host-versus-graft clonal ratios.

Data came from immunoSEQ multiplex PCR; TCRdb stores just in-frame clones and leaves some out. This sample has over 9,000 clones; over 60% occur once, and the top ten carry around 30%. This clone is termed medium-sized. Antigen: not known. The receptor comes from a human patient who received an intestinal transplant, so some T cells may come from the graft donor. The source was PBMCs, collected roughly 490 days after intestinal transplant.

CDR3 in amino acids: CASSQDSGGANEQFF. The DNA for the CDR3 is TGTGCCAGCAGCCAAGATAGCGGGGGGGCCAATGAGCAGTTCTTC. The chain couples TRBV4-2 to TRBJ2-1; 11 positions match TRBD2. Germline V lookup: CDR1 LGHNA, CDR2 YNFKEQ. The CDR3 totals 15 residues. Trimming took 0 bases from V and 6 from J; bases not matched to a gene: 1.